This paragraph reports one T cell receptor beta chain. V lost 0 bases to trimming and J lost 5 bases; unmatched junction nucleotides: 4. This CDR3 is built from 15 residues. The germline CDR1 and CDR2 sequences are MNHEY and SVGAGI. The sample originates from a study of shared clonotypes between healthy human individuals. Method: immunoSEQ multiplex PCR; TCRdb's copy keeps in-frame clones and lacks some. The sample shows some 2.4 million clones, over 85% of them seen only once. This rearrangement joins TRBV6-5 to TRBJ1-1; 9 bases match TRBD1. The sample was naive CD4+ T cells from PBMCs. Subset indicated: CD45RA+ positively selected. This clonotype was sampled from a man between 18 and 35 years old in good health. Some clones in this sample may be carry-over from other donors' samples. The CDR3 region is CASSYSHRGRTEAFF. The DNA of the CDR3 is TGTGCCAGCAGTTACTCACACAGGGGGCGAACTGAAGCTTTCTTT.